The 3 T cell receptor beta chains below were found in one sample sequenced in a study of blood T cell repertoires in COVID-19. The assay was immunoSEQ multiplex PCR, and TCRdb's table has in-frame clones only and misses some. The sample carries some 200,000 clones, 75% to 90% recorded once. The sequencing input was peripheral blood. These receptors originate from a woman aged 55 to 70 with acute or convalescent COVID-19.

The V gene is TRBV9, the J gene TRBJ2-7; TRBD2 matches at 7 bases. The V segment lost 0 bases and the J segment 2 bases; nucleotides outside the gene matches: 5. CDR1 and CDR2 from the germline V gene are SGDLS and YYNGEE. The CDR3 covers 15 residues. The CDR3 sequence: CASSVGEGVTYEQYF. Written as DNA, the CDR3 is TGTGCCAGCAGCGTAGGGGAGGGAGTTACCTACGAGCAGTACTTC.

In its sample, this clone was seen once. The chain employs TRBV28 and TRBJ1-2, with D maybe TRBD1 (6 bases). The CDR3 length is 15 residues. The germline V gene has CDR1 MDHEN and CDR2 SYDVKM. Trimming pared 4 bases from V and 3 bases from J, leaving 15 bases between. CDR3 region: CASSSHRQEHYGYTF. The CDR3 nucleotides read TGTGCCAGCAGTTCCCACCGACAGGAACACTATGGCTACACCTTC.

The V gene is TRBV30, the J gene TRBJ1-1; 7 positions agree with TRBD1. In germline, CDR1 is GTSNPN, CDR2 SVGIG (reference sequence). The CDR3 spans 13 residues. Losses at the gene ends were 3 bases for V and 4 bases for J; bases not matched to a gene: 5. The CDR3 here is CAWREDRVTEAFF. CDR3 coding DNA: TGTGCCTGGAGGGAAGACAGGGTCACTGAAGCTTTCTTT.